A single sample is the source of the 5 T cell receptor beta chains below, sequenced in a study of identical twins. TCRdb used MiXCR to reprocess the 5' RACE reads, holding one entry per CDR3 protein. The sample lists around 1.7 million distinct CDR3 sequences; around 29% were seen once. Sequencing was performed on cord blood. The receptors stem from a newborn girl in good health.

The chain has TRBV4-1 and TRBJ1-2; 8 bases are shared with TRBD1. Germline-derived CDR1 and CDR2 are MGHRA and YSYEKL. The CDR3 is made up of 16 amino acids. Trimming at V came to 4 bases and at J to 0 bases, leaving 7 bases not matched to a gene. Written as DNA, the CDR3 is TGCGCCAGCAGCCTTTTAAGGACAGGGCCTAACTATGGCTACACCTTC. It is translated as CASSLLRTGPNYGYTF.

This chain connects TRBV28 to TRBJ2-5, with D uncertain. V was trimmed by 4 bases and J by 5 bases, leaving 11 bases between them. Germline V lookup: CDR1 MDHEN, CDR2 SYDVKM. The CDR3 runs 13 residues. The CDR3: CASSYSHGETQYF. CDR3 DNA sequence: TGTGCCAGCAGTTATAGCCATGGGGAGACCCAGTACTTC.

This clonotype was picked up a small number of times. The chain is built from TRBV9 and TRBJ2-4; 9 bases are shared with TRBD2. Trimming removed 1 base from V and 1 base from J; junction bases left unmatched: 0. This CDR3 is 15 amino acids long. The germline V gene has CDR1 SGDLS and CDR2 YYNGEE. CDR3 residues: CASSVSGGAKNIQYF. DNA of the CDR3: TGTGCCAGCAGCGTAAGCGGGGGGGCCAAAAACATTCAGTACTTC.

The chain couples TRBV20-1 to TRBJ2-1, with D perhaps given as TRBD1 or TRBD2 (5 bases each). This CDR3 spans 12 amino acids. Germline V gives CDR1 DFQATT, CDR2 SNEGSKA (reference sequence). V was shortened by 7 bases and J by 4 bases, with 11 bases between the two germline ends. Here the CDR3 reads CSVTGLYNEQFF. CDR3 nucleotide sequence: TGCAGTGTTACGGGGCTTTACAATGAGCAGTTCTTC.

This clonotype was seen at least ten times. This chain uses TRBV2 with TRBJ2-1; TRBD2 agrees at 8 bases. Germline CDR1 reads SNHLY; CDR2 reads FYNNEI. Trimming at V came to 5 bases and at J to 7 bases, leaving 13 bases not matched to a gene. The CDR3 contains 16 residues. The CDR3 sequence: CASSYQKPGLVNEQFF. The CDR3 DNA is TGTGCCAGCAGTTATCAAAAACCGGGACTAGTGAATGAGCAGTTCTTC.